Listed here is a single T cell receptor (beta chain). Repertoires were generated with immunoSEQ multiplex PCR, while TCRdb's copy carries only in-frame clones and drops some. Here the sample spans about 320,000 clones, approximately 88% being singletons. This sample is drawn from a study of blood T cell repertoires in COVID-19. Study summary: Acute-phase and convalescent COVID-19 samples originated in the United States, Italy and Spain. T cells, B-cell-depleted T cells, or PBMCs supplied cDNA or gDNA.

The trim removed 5 bases at V and 4 bases at J, leaving 8 bases unmatched. Germline-derived CDR1 and CDR2 are MNHEY and SVGAGI. The CDR3 consists of 15 residues. Sample: PBMCs or T cells enriched from blood (not recorded which). This clonotype was sampled from a man aged 25-45 years who had recovered from COVID-19. The gene calls are TRBV6-5 and TRBJ2-7, with 10 bases aligning to TRBD1. The CDR3 region has the DNA TGTGCCAGCAGTATTTCCGGGACAGGGGCGTACGAGCAGTACTTC. Translating it yields CASSISGTGAYEQYF.